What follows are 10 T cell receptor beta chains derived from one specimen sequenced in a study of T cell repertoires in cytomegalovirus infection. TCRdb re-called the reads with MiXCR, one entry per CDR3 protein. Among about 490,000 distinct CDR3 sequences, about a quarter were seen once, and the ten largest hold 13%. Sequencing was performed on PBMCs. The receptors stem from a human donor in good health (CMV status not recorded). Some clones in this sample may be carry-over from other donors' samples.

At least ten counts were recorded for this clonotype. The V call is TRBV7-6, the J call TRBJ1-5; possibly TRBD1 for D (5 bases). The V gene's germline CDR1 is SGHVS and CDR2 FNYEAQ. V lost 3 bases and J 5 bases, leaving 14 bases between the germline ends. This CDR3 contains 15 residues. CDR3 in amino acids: CASSLNDGGDQPQHF. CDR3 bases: TGTGCCAGCAGCTTGAACGACGGGGGAGATCAGCCCCAGCATTTT.

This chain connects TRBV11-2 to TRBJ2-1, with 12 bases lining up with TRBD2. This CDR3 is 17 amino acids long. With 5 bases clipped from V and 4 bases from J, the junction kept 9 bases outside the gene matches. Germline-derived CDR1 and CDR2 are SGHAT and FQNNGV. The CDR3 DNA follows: TGTGCCAGCAGCCCCCCCGGGACTAGCGGGTTGTACAATGAGCAGTTCTTC. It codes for CASSPPGTSGLYNEQFF.

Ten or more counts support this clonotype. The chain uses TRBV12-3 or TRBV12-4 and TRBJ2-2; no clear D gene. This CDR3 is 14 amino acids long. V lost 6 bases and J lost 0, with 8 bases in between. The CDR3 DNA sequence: TGTGCCAGCAGCCGGACCGCGAACACCGGGGAGCTGTTTTTT. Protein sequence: CASSRTANTGELFF.

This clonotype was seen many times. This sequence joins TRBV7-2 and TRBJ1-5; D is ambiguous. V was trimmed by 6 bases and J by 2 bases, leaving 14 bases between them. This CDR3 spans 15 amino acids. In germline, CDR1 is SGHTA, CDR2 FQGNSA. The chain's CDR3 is CASSTRTSGNQPQHF. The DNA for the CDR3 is TGTGCCAGCAGTACGAGAACCAGTGGCAATCAGCCCCAGCATTTT.

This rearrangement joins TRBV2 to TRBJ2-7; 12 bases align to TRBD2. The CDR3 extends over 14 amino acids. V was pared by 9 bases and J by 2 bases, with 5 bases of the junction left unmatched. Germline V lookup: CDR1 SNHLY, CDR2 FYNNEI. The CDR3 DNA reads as TGTGCCAGTTACCCTAGCGGGAGGGCCTACGAGCAGTACGTC. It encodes CASYPSGRAYEQYV.

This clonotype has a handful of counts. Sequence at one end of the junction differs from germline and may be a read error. The CDR3 DNA sequence: TGTGCCAGCTCCCCGACAGACCTTTCCCTCTACATATTT. It translates to CASSPTDLSLYIF. The V and J genes are TRBV18 and TRBJ1-1; D perhaps matches TRBD1 (5 bases). There are 13 residues in the CDR3. Germline CDR1 and CDR2: KGHSH and LQKENI. The full variable domain, with the rest looked up from reference TRBV18 and TRBJ1-1, is NAGVMQNPRHLVRRRGQEARLRCSPMKGHSHVYWYRQLPEEGLKFMVYLQKENIIDESGMPKERFSAEFPKEGPSILRIQQVVRGDSAAYFCASSPTDLSLYIFGQGTRLTVV.

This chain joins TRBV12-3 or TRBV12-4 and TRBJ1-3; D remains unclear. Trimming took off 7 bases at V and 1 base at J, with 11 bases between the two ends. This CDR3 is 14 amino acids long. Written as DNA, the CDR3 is TGTGCCAGCACCGGTTGGGGTTCTGGAAACACCATATATTTT. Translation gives CASTGWGSGNTIYF.

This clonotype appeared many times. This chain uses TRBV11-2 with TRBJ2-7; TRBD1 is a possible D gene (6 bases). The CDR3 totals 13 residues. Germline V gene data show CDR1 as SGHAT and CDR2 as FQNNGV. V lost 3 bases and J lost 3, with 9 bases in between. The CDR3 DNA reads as TGTGCCAGCAGCTTGGCAGGGGTCTACGAGCAGTACGTC. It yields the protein CASSLAGVYEQYV.

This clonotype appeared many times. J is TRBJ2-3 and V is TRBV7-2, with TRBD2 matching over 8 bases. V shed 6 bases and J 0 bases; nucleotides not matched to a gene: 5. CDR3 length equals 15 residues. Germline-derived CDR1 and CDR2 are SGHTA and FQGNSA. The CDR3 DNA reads TGTGCCAGCAGGCTTAGCGGGGCAAGCACAGATACGCAGTATTTT. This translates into CASRLSGASTDTQYF.

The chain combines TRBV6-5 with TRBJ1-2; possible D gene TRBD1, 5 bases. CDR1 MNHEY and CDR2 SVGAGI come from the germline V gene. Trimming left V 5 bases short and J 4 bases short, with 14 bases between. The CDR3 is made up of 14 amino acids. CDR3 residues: CASSAPGQFYGYTF. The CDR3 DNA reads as TGTGCCAGCAGTGCCCCCGGACAATTCTATGGCTACACCTTC.